This TCR beta chain was documented in a study of a mutant IDH1 vaccine in newly diagnosed glioma. Overall study: Patients got radiotherapy, temozolomide, or both beforehand, and most got both. Scheduled at week 35, visit V12 preceded visit V13, held at week 47.

The table came from immunoSEQ multiplex PCR; TCRdb's copy has only in-frame clones and leaves some out. The data show tens of thousands of clones, with approximately 80% seen just once and less than 5% held by the top ten. The CDR3 length is 12 residues. Per germline, CDR1 SNHLY and CDR2 FYNNEI. V lost 4 bases, J lost 3 bases, and 6 bases lay in between. Time point here: week 47, end of study. The investigators gave 300 ug of mutant IDH1 20-mer peptide in each vaccine dose, together with topical imiquimod. A note on this clone: Its target is not known.

The rearrangement links TRBV2 to TRBJ2-5, with a weak D call TRBD1 (6 bases). This TCR derives from a woman aged 40 to 55 with glioma. Some clones in this sample may be carry-over from other donors' samples. The sequences come from PBMCs, collected from a glioma patient whose treatment included an IDH1 peptide vaccine. CDR3 sequence (DNA): TGTGCCAGCAGTGGGACAGAAGAGACCCAGTACTTC. This translates into CASSGTEETQYF.